This TCR beta chain came from a study of blood T cell repertoires in COVID-19. Whole-study context: COVID-19 samples, acute and convalescent, were from the United States, Italy and Spain. The cDNA or gDNA used as material had been derived from T cells, B-cell-depleted T cells, or PBMCs.

The germline gives CDR1 DFQATT, CDR2 SNEGSKA (reference sequence). The CDR3 sequence is 13 residues long. V was shortened by 3 bases and J by 4 bases, with 12 bases between the two germline ends. Profiling relied on immunoSEQ multiplex PCR, and the TCRdb table lists in-frame clones only, not all of them. The data contain around 110,000 clones, less than 90% of them singletons. This clone was recorded a few times. The J gene is TRBJ1-2, the V gene TRBV20-1; tentatively, D is TRBD1 (5 bases). This TCR was sampled from a man aged 25 to 40 with acute or convalescent COVID-19. Sequenced sample: peripheral blood. CDR3 amino acids: CSASSGGSYGYTF. The CDR3 nucleotides read TGCAGTGCTAGTTCGGGGGGGAGCTATGGCTACACCTTC.